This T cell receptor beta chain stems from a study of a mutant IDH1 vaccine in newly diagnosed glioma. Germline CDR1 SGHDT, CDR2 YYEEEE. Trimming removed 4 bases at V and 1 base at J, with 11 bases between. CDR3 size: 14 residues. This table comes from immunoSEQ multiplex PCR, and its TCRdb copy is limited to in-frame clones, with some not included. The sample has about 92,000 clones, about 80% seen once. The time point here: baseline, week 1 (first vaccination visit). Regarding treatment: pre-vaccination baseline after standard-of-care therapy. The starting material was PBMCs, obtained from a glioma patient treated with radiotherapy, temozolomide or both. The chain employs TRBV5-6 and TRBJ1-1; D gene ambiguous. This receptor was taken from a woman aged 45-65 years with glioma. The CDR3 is CASSRGPENTEAFF. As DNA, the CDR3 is TGTGCCAGCAGCCGCGGCCCGGAGAACACTGAAGCTTTCTTT.